Listed here are 20 T cell receptor beta chains from one sample, sequenced in a study of CD8 T cells in Susac syndrome. Random hexamers were used to reverse transcribe 0.5 to 1 ug of RNA. Using its own MiXCR run on the immunoSEQ multiplex PCR reads, TCRdb lists one record per CDR3 protein. The data hold 150,000 to 190,000 distinct CDR3 sequences, with just under 95% observed a single time. The sequencing sample was made of CD8+ T cells from PBMCs. These receptors came from a human donor with multiple sclerosis.

V usage is TRBV14 and J usage is TRBJ2-1, with 11 bases lining up with TRBD2. The CDR3 has 17 residues. Germline values: CDR1 SGHDN, CDR2 FVKESK. The J segment lost 6 bases and the V segment lost 1 base, leaving 8 bases of the junction unmatched. For the CDR3, the DNA is TGTGCCAGCAGCCAAGGGGAAGTAGCGGGGGGGCCCAATGAGCAGTTCTTC. This encodes CASSQGEVAGGPNEQFF. The full variable domain, rest sourced from reference TRBV14 and TRBJ2-1, is EAGVTQFPSHSVIEKGQTVTLRCDPISGHDNLYWYRRVMGKEIKFLLHFVKESKQDESGMPNNRFLAERTGGTYSTLKVQPAELEDSGVYFCASSQGEVAGGPNEQFFGPGTRLTVL.

The rearrangement links TRBV19 to TRBJ1-2, with TRBD1 matching over 8 bases. The CDR3 totals 15 residues. CDR1 is LNHDA, CDR2 SQIVND, per germline (reference sequence). The junction had 9 bases not matched to a gene; V was cut back by 7 bases and J by 2 bases. CDR3 residues: CASTSGTGVNYGYTF. The CDR3 coding sequence is TGTGCCAGTACCTCAGGGACAGGAGTGAACTATGGCTACACCTTC. The full variable domain, its missing parts supplied by reference TRBV19 and TRBJ1-2, is DGGITQSPKYLFRKEGQNVTLSCEQNLNHDAMYWYRQDPGQGLRLIYYSQIVNDFQKGDIAEGYSVSREKKESFPLTVTSAQKNPTAFYLCASTSGTGVNYGYTFGSGTRLTVV.

The CDR3 coding sequence is TGTGCCAGCAGCTTAGGGTTAGCGGGGGAGAATGAGCAGTTCTTC. Amino acids: CASSLGLAGENEQFF. V and J are TRBV13 and TRBJ2-1, with 9 bases matching TRBD2. With V trimmed by 0 bases and J by 7 bases, 4 bases remained unmatched. Germline V gene sequence: CDR1 PRHDT, CDR2 FYEKMQ (reference sequence). This CDR3 has 15 residues.

V gene TRBV20-1 combines with J gene TRBJ1-2, with unresolved D. V was trimmed by 5 bases and J by 2 bases, leaving 18 bases between them. The CDR3 extends over 15 amino acids. The germline V gene has CDR1 DFQATT and CDR2 SNEGSKA (reference sequence). The CDR3 loop reads CSARLPTSPNYGYTF. The CDR3 DNA sequence: TGCAGTGCTCGTTTGCCGACAAGCCCAAACTATGGCTACACCTTC.

The rearrangement links TRBV7-6 to TRBJ1-3; tentatively, D is TRBD1 (5 bases). This CDR3 has 14 residues. Germline CDR1 reads SGHVS; CDR2 reads FNYEAQ. The V end was cut by 2 bases, the J end by 0 bases, with 5 bases between. The chain's CDR3 is CASSLQGSGNTIYF. The CDR3 DNA follows: TGTGCCAGCAGCTTACAGGGCTCTGGAAACACCATATATTTT.

The chain is built from TRBV9 and TRBJ2-2; 9 bases agree with TRBD2. V gave up 3 bases and J gave up 2 bases; unmatched junction bases: 2. The CDR3 spans 15 residues. Per the germline V gene, CDR1 is SGDLS and CDR2 is YYNGEE. Here the CDR3 reads CASSGGTSNTGELFF. CDR3 bases: TGTGCCAGCAGCGGTGGGACTAGCAACACCGGGGAGCTGTTTTTT.

This chain links TRBV5-1 with TRBJ2-1, with 13 nucleotides matching TRBD2. Germline CDR1 and CDR2: SGHRS and YFSETQ. The CDR3 runs to 15 residues. J was trimmed by 8 bases and V by 5 bases; bases with no gene match: 7. In DNA form, the CDR3 reads TGCGCCAGCAGACAAGGGACTAGCGGGGCTCATGAGCAGTTCTTC. Residues: CASRQGTSGAHEQFF. The whole variable domain, remainder taken from reference TRBV5-1 and TRBJ2-1, is KAGVTQTPRYLIKTRGQQVTLSCSPISGHRSVSWYQQTPGQGLQFLFEYFSETQRNKGNFPGRFSGRQFSNSRSEMNVSTLELGDSALYLCASRQGTSGAHEQFFGPGTRLTVL.

This clonotype showed up just once. The genes are TRBV9 and TRBJ1-2; maybe TRBD1 (5 bases). Germline CDR1 is SGDLS and CDR2 is YYNGEE. There are 10 residues in the CDR3. V was cut by 7 bases and J by 8 bases, with 9 bases left in between. CDR3 nucleotides: TGTGCCAGCGAGGGGCAGGGCTACACCTTC. Protein product: CASEGQGYTF.

CDR3 DNA: TGTGCCAGCAGCTTAGGGCCCGGCAGGGCGAACACCGGGGAGCTGTTTTTT. Protein: CASSLGPGRANTGELFF. V gene TRBV7-9 combines with J gene TRBJ2-2; tentative D call: TRBD1 (5 bases). The germline gives CDR1 SEHNR, CDR2 FQNEAQ (reference sequence). V gave up 1 base and J gave up 0 bases, with 12 bases separating them. There are 17 residues in the CDR3.

This sequence joins TRBV27 and TRBJ2-4; D gene unclear. Germline-derived CDR1 and CDR2 are MNHEY and SMNVEV (reference sequence). The CDR3 spans 16 residues. Trimming pared 2 bases from V and 0 bases from J, leaving 11 bases between. CDR3: CASSLLPVLAKNIQYF. The CDR3 DNA reads as TGTGCCAGCAGTTTACTACCAGTACTAGCCAAAAACATTCAGTACTTC.

The sample holds one count of this clonotype. V and J are TRBV29-1 and TRBJ1-1; D is possibly TRBD1 (5 bases). This CDR3 is built from 15 residues. The germline V gene encodes CDR1 SQVTM and CDR2 ANQGSEA. The V and J ends lost 6 bases and 1 base respectively, with 18 bases between them. DNA for the CDR3: TGCAGCGTGGAGAAAAATCGGGACCCGAACACTGAAGCTTTCTTT. Its protein is CSVEKNRDPNTEAFF.

In nucleotides, the CDR3 is TGTGCCAGTGCGAGGTCCGGGCGGCCCCAGCATTTT. Amino acid sequence: CASARSGRPQHF. The chain employs TRBV27 and TRBJ1-5, with no clear D. In germline, CDR1 is MNHEY, CDR2 SMNVEV (reference sequence). This CDR3 has 12 amino acids. V lost 9 bases, J lost 9 bases, and 15 bases lay in between.

The gene calls are TRBV4-2 and TRBJ2-7, with 7 positions matching TRBD1. The CDR3 has 14 residues. The V and J ends lost 4 bases and 2 bases, in that order; junction bases with no gene match: 5. Looked up from germline, CDR1 is LGHNA and CDR2 is YNFKEQ. As DNA, the CDR3 is TGTGCCAGCAGCCCGAGAGGGGGCCCCTACGAGCAGTACTTC. Encoded protein: CASSPRGGPYEQYF.

The chain uses TRBV6-2 or TRBV6-3 and TRBJ2-5; TRBD1 might be the D (5 bases). The V end lost 3 bases, the J end lost 2 bases, and 19 bases lay between the germline ends. Germline CDR1 MNHEY, CDR2 SVGEGT. The CDR3 has 17 amino acids. The CDR3 nucleotides read TGTGCCAGCAGTTATTTCCTCGGTGGGGCCACTCAAGAGACCCAGTACTTC. Protein sequence: CASSYFLGGATQETQYF.

This clonotype was recorded once. This chain's CDR3 is CASSEVAGGFNQPQHF. For the CDR3, the DNA is TGTGCCAGCAGTGAAGTTGCAGGGGGTTTCAATCAGCCCCAGCATTTT. The chain couples TRBV2 to TRBJ1-5, with 7 bases matching TRBD1. Germline V CDR1 and CDR2: SNHLY, FYNNEI. Trimming at V came to 1 base and at J to 3 bases, leaving 6 bases not matched to a gene. The CDR3 is 16 residues long.

The chain uses TRBV20-1 and TRBJ1-2; 9 bases align to TRBD1. CDR1 is DFQATT, CDR2 SNEGSKA, per germline (reference sequence). The V gene end was trimmed by 6 bases and the J gene end by 5 bases; junction bases not matched to a gene: 10. The CDR3 totals 14 residues. The chain's CDR3 is CSASTGTGRYGYTF. The CDR3, as DNA: TGCAGTGCGAGTACCGGGACAGGGCGATATGGCTACACCTTC.

V gene TRBV20-1 combines with J gene TRBJ2-7, with 9 bases matching TRBD1. The CDR3 totals 13 residues. Germline-derived CDR1 and CDR2 are DFQATT and SNEGSKA (reference sequence). J gave up 2 bases and V 6 bases, and 5 bases lay outside the gene matches. CDR3 in DNA: TGCAGTGCCAGGGACAGGGTGACCTACGAGCAGTACTTC. Protein sequence: CSARDRVTYEQYF.

The V and J genes are TRBV7-2 and TRBJ2-1; 8 nucleotides agree with TRBD2. There are 13 residues in the CDR3. J was trimmed by 6 bases and V by 8 bases; bases with no gene match: 6. In germline, CDR1 is SGHTA, CDR2 FQGNSA. This CDR3 is CASQRGPGNEQFF. CDR3 sequence (DNA): TGTGCCAGCCAGCGGGGGCCTGGCAATGAGCAGTTCTTC.

The chain is built from TRBV6-2 or TRBV6-3 and TRBJ2-4; a possible D gene is TRBD2 (6 bases). The CDR3 contains 15 residues. Germline CDR1 is MNHEY and CDR2 is SVGEGT. V gave up 6 bases and J gave up 4 bases, with 16 bases separating them. CDR3 DNA: TGTGCCAGCAGACAGCGGGCTCCCGGTAAAAACATTCAGTACTTC. Its translation: CASRQRAPGKNIQYF.

The chain joins TRBV9 to TRBJ2-1; 7 bases align to TRBD1. The CDR3 is 13 residues long. Germline trimming cut 4 bases from V and 8 bases from J; bases unmatched to any gene: 6. CDR1 SGDLS and CDR2 YYNGEE come from the germline V gene. The CDR3 here is CASSLRGGHEQFF. DNA of the CDR3: TGTGCCAGCAGCCTCCGAGGGGGCCATGAGCAGTTCTTC.